This T cell receptor beta chain came from a study of control samples from healthy donors and cancer patients. Assay used: immunoSEQ multiplex PCR; TCRdb lists only in-frame clones, some missing. The sample shows some 96,000 clones, approximately 93% of them seen only once. Trimming shortened V by 5 bases and J by 7 bases, and 8 bases separated the two germline ends. The CDR3 consists of 11 residues. Germline CDR1 and CDR2: LNHDA and SQIVND (reference sequence). The source is a man between 18 and 35 years old in good health. The chain carries TRBV19 and TRBJ1-2, with a possible D match to TRBD1 (6 bases). The sequenced sample consisted of blood. CDR3 protein: CASSSRGGYTF. The CDR3 DNA sequence: TGTGCCAGTAGTTCCAGGGGTGGCTACACCTTC.